The present T cell receptor beta chain was sequenced within a study of cytotoxic CD8 clonotypes in ibrutinib-treated CLL. About the research overall: 24 partial and 2 complete responses; at median roughly 68 months, roughly 15 remitted, approximately 12 progressed. Study-wide results and caveats: Clonality rose at ibrutinib response and fell back toward baseline at progression. Treatment saw public clonotypes, which were uncommon, either contract or stay stable.

On this clone: Its cognate antigen is unknown.

The CDR3 spans 18 residues. In germline, CDR1 is MGHRA, CDR2 YSYEKL. Trimming cost V 4 bases and J 2 bases; bases outside gene matches: 14. Repertoires were generated with immunoSEQ multiplex PCR, while TCRdb's copy carries only in-frame clones and drops some. The profile shows over 120,000 clones, over 60% of them singletons. The TCR sequence derives from a human donor with chronic lymphocytic leukemia. The rearrangement links TRBV4-1 to TRBJ1-2; 9 bases line up with TRBD1. This specimen consisted of PBMCs, obtained after 12 months of ibrutinib treatment. Here the CDR3 reads CASSRDRTGVRLNYGYTF. The CDR3 bases are TGCGCCAGCAGCCGAGATCGGACAGGGGTTAGGCTAAACTATGGCTACACCTTC.